The entry that follows covers one T cell receptor (beta chain) sequence. Trimming took 8 bases from V and 7 from J, leaving 24 bases between them. The germline V gene has CDR1 MNHEY and CDR2 SMNVEV (reference sequence). The CDR3 extends over 15 amino acids. Measured with immunoSEQ multiplex PCR; TCRdb has only the in-frame clones, and not every one. This sample has about 89,000 clones, with 90% to 95% found just once. The sample is drawn from a study of T cell changes during pregnancy in multiple sclerosis. The origin of this receptor is a female donor with multiple sclerosis, enrolled in a pregnancy study. The chain is built from TRBV27 and TRBJ2-7; D may be TRBD2 (5 bases). The sample consisted of peripheral blood, taken in the third trimester of pregnancy. DNA of the CDR3: TGTGCCAGCGCGACCCTGGGAGTTCCCCCACTTGAGCAGTACTTC. This gives the protein CASATLGVPPLEQYF.